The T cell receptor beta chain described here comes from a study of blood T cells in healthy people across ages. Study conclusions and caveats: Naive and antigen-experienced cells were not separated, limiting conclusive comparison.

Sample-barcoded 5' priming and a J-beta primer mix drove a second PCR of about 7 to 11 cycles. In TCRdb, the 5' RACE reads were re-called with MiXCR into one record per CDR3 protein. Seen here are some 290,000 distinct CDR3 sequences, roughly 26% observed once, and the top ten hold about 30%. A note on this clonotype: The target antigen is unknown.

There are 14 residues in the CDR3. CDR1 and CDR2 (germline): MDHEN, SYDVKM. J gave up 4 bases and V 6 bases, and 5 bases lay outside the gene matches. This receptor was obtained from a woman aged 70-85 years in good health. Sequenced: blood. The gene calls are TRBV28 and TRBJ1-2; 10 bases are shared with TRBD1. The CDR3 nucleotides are TGTGCCAGCAGAGGGACAGGGGCTTTCTATGGCTACACCTTC. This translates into CASRGTGAFYGYTF.